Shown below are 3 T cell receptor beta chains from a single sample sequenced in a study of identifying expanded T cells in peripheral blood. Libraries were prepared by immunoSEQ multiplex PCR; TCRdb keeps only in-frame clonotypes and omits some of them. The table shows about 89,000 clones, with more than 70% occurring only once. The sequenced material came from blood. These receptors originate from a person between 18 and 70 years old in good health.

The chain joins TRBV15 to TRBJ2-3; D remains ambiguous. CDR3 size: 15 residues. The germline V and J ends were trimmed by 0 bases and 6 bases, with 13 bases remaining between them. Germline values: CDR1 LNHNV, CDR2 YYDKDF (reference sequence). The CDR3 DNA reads TGTGCCACCAGCAGAGATGTAGGTTCCGCCGATACGCAGTATTTT. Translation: CATSRDVGSADTQYF. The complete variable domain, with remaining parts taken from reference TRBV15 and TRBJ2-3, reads DAMVIQNPRYQVTQFGKPVTLSCSQTLNHNVMYWYQQKSSQAPKLLFHYYDKDFNNEADTPDNFQSRRPNTSFCFLDIRSPGLGDTAMYLCATSRDVGSADTQYFGPGTRLTVL.

The CDR3 bases are TGTGCCAGCAGACAAGGGGCAGGGGGCCCGAAGACCCAGTACTTC. This translates into CASRQGAGGPKTQYF. V and J are TRBV7-9 and TRBJ2-5, with TRBD1 identical over 8 bases. CDR3 length equals 15 residues. The germline V gene encodes CDR1 SEHNR and CDR2 FQNEAQ (reference sequence). With 6 bases clipped from V and 6 bases from J, the junction kept 12 bases outside the gene matches.

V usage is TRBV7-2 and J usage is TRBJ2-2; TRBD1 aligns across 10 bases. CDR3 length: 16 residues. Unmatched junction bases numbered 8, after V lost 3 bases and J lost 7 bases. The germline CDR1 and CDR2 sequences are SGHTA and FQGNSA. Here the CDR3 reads CASSLVLGQGYGELFF. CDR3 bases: TGTGCCAGCAGCTTGGTGCTGGGACAGGGGTACGGGGAGCTGTTTTTT.